This paragraph covers one T cell receptor (beta chain) sequence. Its specificity is unknown. This record belongs to a study of cytomegalovirus exposure and HLA in healthy donors. General study points: Further analysis, carried out later, found HLA-associated TCR beta chains more clonally expanded than equally common other chains. According to an earlier analysis, most TCR beta V segments yielded productive rearrangements about 87% or about 30% of the time.

Both 60 Vbeta primers and 13 Jbeta primers went into the PCR. TCRdb's copy holds only in-frame clones and misses some; the assay was immunoSEQ multiplex PCR. The sample contains 95,000 or so clones, approximately 81% of which appear only once. V dropped 4 bases and J dropped 3 bases, with 18 bases sitting between them. This CDR3 has 16 amino acids. Germline CDR1 is SGHAT and CDR2 is FQNNGV. The receptor was isolated from a woman in her sixties or seventies in good health and CMV-seropositive. This chain connects TRBV11-2 to TRBJ1-1; D perhaps matches TRBD1 (5 bases). Sequencing was carried out using PBMCs. This chain's CDR3 is CASSSSRQGRDTEAFF. The CDR3 nucleotides read TGTGCCAGCAGCTCATCGCGCCAGGGAAGAGACACTGAAGCTTTCTTT.